What follows are 26 T cell receptor beta chains derived from one specimen sequenced in a study of beta chain features in type 1 diabetes. The isolated RNA, all of it, was reverse transcribed, so expressed TCRB transcripts were what got sequenced. Repertoires were generated with immunoSEQ multiplex PCR, while TCRdb's copy carries only in-frame clones and drops some. Here the sample spans a few hundred thousand clones, less than 20% being singletons. The sample taken for sequencing was naive CD4+ T cells from blood. Receptors originate from a woman between 18 and 29 years old in good health.

V gene TRBV5-4 combines with J gene TRBJ1-6, with D hard to call. The germline V gene encodes CDR1 SGHNT and CDR2 YYREEE (reference sequence). V was clipped by 0 bases and J by 8 bases, with 12 bases between them. This CDR3 contains 15 residues. The CDR3, as DNA: TGTGCCAGCAGCTTGGGGCGAAATCGGGATTCACCCCTCCACTTT. Translation: CASSLGRNRDSPLHF.

The chain couples TRBV4-2 to TRBJ1-2; D may be TRBD1 (5 bases). Looked up from germline, CDR1 is LGHNA and CDR2 is YNFKEQ. The CDR3 runs to 13 residues. Trimming left V 3 bases short and J 6 bases short, with 11 bases between. The CDR3 DNA sequence: TGTGCCAGCAGCCACCAGGGATCGAATGGCTACACCTTC. It translates to CASSHQGSNGYTF.

This clone was recorded a few times. This chain joins TRBV15 and TRBJ2-3; 10 bases are a match to TRBD2. The CDR3 contains 16 residues. V lost 5 bases and J lost 7; bases outside the gene matches: 12. Per germline, CDR1 LNHNV and CDR2 YYDKDF (reference sequence). The CDR3 nucleotides read TGTGCCACCAGCGCCTTAAGCGGGAGGGCCTTGCATACGCAGTATTTT. Its protein is CATSALSGRALHTQYF.

This clone showed up just a few times. The CDR3 here is CASSDPGLEGNEQFF. CDR3 nucleotides: TGCGCCAGCAGCGACCCGGGACTAGAAGGGAATGAGCAGTTCTTC. The V gene is TRBV5-1, the J gene TRBJ2-1; TRBD2 matches 8 bases. This CDR3 is 15 amino acids long. Per the germline V gene, CDR1 is SGHRS and CDR2 is YFSETQ. V was clipped by 4 bases and J by 7 bases; unmatched bases: 10. The full variable domain, rest sourced from reference TRBV5-1 and TRBJ2-1, is KAGVTQTPRYLIKTRGQQVTLSCSPISGHRSVSWYQQTPGQGLQFLFEYFSETQRNKGNFPGRFSGRQFSNSRSEMNVSTLELGDSALYLCASSDPGLEGNEQFFGPGTRLTVL.

The rearrangement links TRBV5-4 to TRBJ2-1; possibly TRBD2 for D (6 bases). This CDR3 region has 14 residues. The ends were cut back, 1 base at V and 6 bases at J, with 11 bases in the middle. Looked up from germline, CDR1 is SGHNT and CDR2 is YYREEE (reference sequence). The CDR3 DNA sequence: TGTGCCAGCAGCTTGTGGCGGGGTAGCAATGAGCAGTTCTTC. Amino acids: CASSLWRGSNEQFF.

The chain carries TRBV5-6 and TRBJ2-5; D remains ambiguous. In germline, CDR1 is SGHDT, CDR2 YYEEEE. The CDR3 has 15 amino acids. V lost 0 bases and J 5 bases, leaving 14 bases between the germline ends. CDR3 in DNA: TGTGCCAGCAGCTTGGTATTACGAGCCTCGGAGACCCAGTACTTC. Translation: CASSLVLRASETQYF.

The chain couples TRBV30 to TRBJ1-6, with D perhaps matching TRBD1 (6 bases). Per the germline V gene, CDR1 is GTSNPN and CDR2 is SVGIG (reference sequence). Between the trimmed V and J ends, which lost 1 base and 7 bases, there was a span of 8 bases. The CDR3 runs to 13 residues. DNA for the CDR3: TGTGCCTGGAGTGACCAGGGGAATTCACCCCTCCACTTT. Amino acids: CAWSDQGNSPLHF. Filled out from reference TRBV30 and TRBJ1-6, the complete variable domain reads SQTIHQWPATLVQPVGSPLSLECTVEGTSNPNLYWYRQAAGRGLQLLFYSVGIGQISSEVPQNLSASRPQDRQFILSSKKLLLSDSGFYLCAWSDQGNSPLHFGNGTRLTVT.

In its sample, this clone was seen a few times. The gene calls are TRBV18 and TRBJ2-7; TRBD1 aligns across 8 bases. The germline gives CDR1 KGHSH, CDR2 LQKENI. This CDR3 is built from 15 residues. V lost 3 bases to trimming and J lost 6 bases; unmatched junction nucleotides: 10. The DNA for the CDR3 is TGTGCCAGCTCACCGGCCGCAGGACAGGGAAGCGAGCAGTACTTC. Protein sequence: CASSPAAGQGSEQYF.

This clone was recorded a few times. This chain connects TRBV11-2 to TRBJ2-6; D unresolved. The CDR3 sequence is 14 residues long. The V end lost 5 bases, the J end lost 2 bases, and 7 bases lay between the germline ends. CDR1 SGHAT and CDR2 FQNNGV come from the germline V gene. CDR3 DNA: TGTGCCAGCAGCCCTATTGCTGGGGCCAACGTCCTGACTTTC. Encoded protein: CASSPIAGANVLTF. The variable domain in full, completed from reference TRBV11-2 and TRBJ2-6, reads EAGVAQSPRYKIIEKRQSVAFWCNPISGHATLYWYQQILGQGPKLLIQFQNNGVVDDSQLPKDRFSAERLKGVDSTLKIQPAKLEDSAVYLCASSPIAGANVLTFGAGSRLTVL.

This clone was counted a few times. The rearrangement uses TRBV14 and TRBJ2-5; no clear D. V was shortened by 5 bases and J by 5 bases, with 9 bases between the two germline ends. Germline V CDR1 and CDR2: SGHDN, FVKESK. This CDR3 comprises 12 residues. As DNA, the CDR3 is TGTGCCAGCAGCTCGACGAGGGAGACCCAGTACTTC. Translating it yields CASSSTRETQYF. Together with reference TRBV14 and TRBJ2-5, the CDR3 gives the full variable domain: EAGVTQFPSHSVIEKGQTVTLRCDPISGHDNLYWYRRVMGKEIKFLLHFVKESKQDESGMPNNRFLAERTGGTYSTLKVQPAELEDSGVYFCASSSTRETQYFGPGTRLLVL.

This clone was counted between two and nine times. V and J are TRBV5-1 and TRBJ2-2; 10 positions agree with TRBD1. The germline CDR1 and CDR2 sequences are SGHRS and YFSETQ. The CDR3 loop spans 16 amino acids. V dropped 3 bases and J dropped 5; count of bases not matched to a gene: 7. The CDR3 is CASSSTTGGYTGELFF. In DNA, the CDR3 is TGCGCCAGCAGCTCGACGACAGGGGGCTATACCGGGGAGCTGTTTTTT.

V is TRBV29-1 and J is TRBJ2-7, with 8 bases fitting TRBD1. The CDR3 runs to 12 residues. Germline trimming cut 7 bases from V and 10 bases from J; bases unmatched to any gene: 12. CDR1 is SQVTM, CDR2 ANQGSEA, per germline. The CDR3 reads CSAETGASFQYF. DNA of the CDR3: TGCAGCGCGGAGACAGGGGCATCGTTCCAGTACTTC.

The chain employs TRBV2 and TRBJ2-1; 15 bases are a match to TRBD2. J gave up 10 bases and V 7 bases, and 5 bases lay outside the gene matches. The CDR3 is made up of 14 amino acids. Per germline, CDR1 SNHLY and CDR2 FYNNEI. DNA for the CDR3: TGTGCCAGCACCGAGGGACTAGCGGGAGGCGAGCAGTTCTTC. It is translated as CASTEGLAGGEQFF. Variable domain in full (rest from reference TRBV2 and TRBJ2-1): EPEVTQTPSHQVTQMGQEVILRCVPISNHLYFYWYRQILGQKVEFLVSFYNNEISEKSEIFDDQFSVERPDGSNFTLKIRSTKLEDSAMYFCASTEGLAGGEQFFGPGTRLTVL.

This clone turned up a few times. This chain links TRBV4-3 with TRBJ2-1; unclear D gene. V was pared by 0 bases and J by 0 bases, with 12 bases between. Germline lookup yields CDR1 LGHNA and CDR2 YSLEER. The CDR3 is 17 amino acids. This CDR3 reads CASSQDPDTFSYNEQFF. The CDR3 DNA reads TGCGCCAGCAGCCAAGATCCCGACACATTCTCCTACAATGAGCAGTTCTTC.

The V call is TRBV11-2, the J call TRBJ1-1; no clear D. Germline lookup yields CDR1 SGHAT and CDR2 FQNNGV. There are 12 residues in the CDR3. V lost 3 bases to trimming and J lost 6 bases, with 8 bases between them. CDR3 nucleotide sequence: TGTGCCAGCAGCTTTCGGGGAGCTGAAGCTTTCTTT. Amino acid sequence: CASSFRGAEAFF. The entire variable domain, with the rest obtained from reference TRBV11-2 and TRBJ1-1, is as follows: EAGVAQSPRYKIIEKRQSVAFWCNPISGHATLYWYQQILGQGPKLLIQFQNNGVVDDSQLPKDRFSAERLKGVDSTLKIQPAKLEDSAVYLCASSFRGAEAFFGQGTRLTVV.

This clone was seen a handful of times. The V call is TRBV4-1, the J call TRBJ2-2; 11 bases are a match to TRBD2. This CDR3 is built from 17 residues. Germline values: CDR1 MGHRA, CDR2 YSYEKL. With 1 base clipped from V and 5 bases from J, the junction kept 6 bases outside the gene matches. CDR3 DNA: TGCGCCAGCAGCCAAGGGCGGAGGACTAGCGGGACCGGGGAGCTGTTTTTT. Translating gives CASSQGRRTSGTGELFF.

This clone has a handful of counts. The CDR3 nucleotides read TGTGCCAGCAGCCGTTCCGGAGAGGTCGACAAAAACATTCAGTACTTC. Translating gives CASSRSGEVDKNIQYF. The genes are TRBV7-9 and TRBJ2-4, with no clear D. Per germline, CDR1 SEHNR and CDR2 FQNEAQ (reference sequence). The CDR3 spans 16 residues. V lost 5 bases, J lost 3 bases, and 17 bases lay in between. The full variable domain, its missing parts supplied by reference TRBV7-9 and TRBJ2-4, is DTGVSQNPRHKITKRGQNVTFRCDPISEHNRLYWYRQTLGQGPEFLTYFQNEAQLEKSRLLSDRFSAERPKGSFSTLEIQRTEQGDSAMYLCASSRSGEVDKNIQYFGAGTRLSVL.

This chain uses TRBV7-2 with TRBJ2-1; D is uncertain. Trimming took 4 bases from V and 9 from J, leaving 10 bases between them. The CDR3 has 12 amino acids. Germline-derived CDR1 and CDR2 are SGHTA and FQGNSA. DNA for the CDR3: TGTGCCAGCAGCTCAGCCTTCCGTGAGCAGTTCTTC. It codes for CASSSAFREQFF.

This clone was counted between two and nine times. V usage is TRBV2 and J usage is TRBJ2-2; weak D call: TRBD2 (7 bases). The germline V and J ends were trimmed by 1 base and 4 bases, with 13 bases remaining between them. The germline CDR1 and CDR2 sequences are SNHLY and FYNNEI. The CDR3 spans 16 residues. This chain's CDR3 is CASSEEVGGVTGELFF. The CDR3 DNA follows: TGTGCCAGCAGTGAAGAAGTAGGGGGGGTCACCGGGGAGCTGTTTTTT.

J is TRBJ1-3 and V is TRBV6-6, with D possibly TRBD1 on 5 matching bases. Germline V gene data show CDR1 as MNHNY and CDR2 as SVGAGI (reference sequence). The CDR3 runs to 13 residues. The germline V and J ends were trimmed by 0 bases and 7 bases, with 7 bases remaining between them. The CDR3 reads CASSYSRGNTIYF. The CDR3 DNA reads TGTGCCAGCAGTTACTCCCGGGGGAACACCATATATTTT.

This clone was picked up a small number of times. The V gene is TRBV19, the J gene TRBJ1-1; tentative D call: TRBD1 (5 bases). V was trimmed by 6 bases and J by 6 bases, leaving 14 bases between them. The V gene's germline CDR1 is LNHDA and CDR2 SQIVND (reference sequence). The CDR3 contains 13 residues. The CDR3 reads CASSRTRVAEAFF. DNA of the CDR3: TGTGCCAGTAGCCGAACCAGGGTTGCTGAAGCTTTCTTT.

The chain links TRBV4-1 to TRBJ1-2; no firm D call. This CDR3 contains 15 residues. Germline lookup yields CDR1 MGHRA and CDR2 YSYEKL. The germline V and J ends were trimmed by 6 bases and 4 bases, with 18 bases remaining between them. Written as DNA, the CDR3 is TGCGCCAGCAGTGACTACCTAGGACCCCCCTATGGCTACACCTTC. It yields the protein CASSDYLGPPYGYTF.

Note on this clone: Other DNA sequences in this sample translate to the same CDR3. This chain joins TRBV30 and TRBJ1-5; 7 positions agree with TRBD1. The CDR3 totals 13 residues. From germline, CDR1 is GTSNPN and CDR2 SVGIG (reference sequence). V lost 1 base, J lost 6 bases, and 3 bases stayed unmatched. The CDR3 coding sequence is TGTGCCTGGAGTGGAGGGGGCGGTCAGCCCCAGCATTTT. It translates to CAWSGGGGQPQHF.

A few counts support this clone. This chain uses TRBV25-1 with TRBJ1-2; D is possibly TRBD1 (5 bases). The CDR3 contains 13 residues. V was clipped by 1 base and J by 3 bases, with 6 bases between them. Germline CDR1 and CDR2: MGHDK and SYGVNS. This CDR3 is CASSESRDYGYTF. The CDR3 DNA sequence: TGTGCCAGCAGTGAATCCAGGGACTATGGCTACACCTTC.

This chain uses TRBV28 with TRBJ2-1; possible D gene TRBD1, 6 bases. In germline, CDR1 is MDHEN, CDR2 SYDVKM. Trimming pared 7 bases from V and 6 bases from J, leaving 13 bases between. This CDR3 has 13 residues. The CDR3: CASTPDRSNEQFF. The CDR3 DNA reads as TGTGCCAGCACCCCCGACAGGAGCAATGAGCAGTTCTTC.

This clone was seen a few times. The chain employs TRBV7-2 and TRBJ1-1; TRBD1 matches 9 bases. The V gene's germline CDR1 is SGHTA and CDR2 FQGNSA. The CDR3 consists of 13 residues. With 3 bases clipped from V and 10 bases from J, the junction kept 6 bases outside the gene matches. CDR3 coding DNA: TGTGCCAGCAGCTTCTCCTGGGGACAGGGAGCTTTCTTT. It yields the protein CASSFSWGQGAFF.